This entry is about one T cell receptor beta chain. Its cognate antigen is unknown. This sample stems from a study of type 1 regulatory T cells. Background on the study: T-allo10 is a Tr1-enriched, alloantigen-specific CD4 T cell product made in vitro.

Graft donor-derived T-allo10 cells were described as host-alloantigen-specific, anergic, and alloantigen-specifically suppressive. TCRdb reprocessed the reads with MiXCR, giving one entry per CDR3 protein. Altogether roughly 25,000 distinct CDR3 sequences are present, approximately 77% being singletons, with the ten largest covering over 12%. Sequenced sample: cultured T cells, either the whole culture or a sorted T cell fraction (not recorded which). The subset was: Tr1-enriched cell product generated in vitro against host alloantigens. This TCR was recovered from a human donor in good health.

CDR3 nucleotide sequence: TGTGCCAGCTCACCCGGTATGGTTAGCAATCAGCCCCAGCATTTT. It specifies CASSPGMVSNQPQHF. The chain combines TRBV18 with TRBJ1-5; D gene uncertain. Deletions cut 3 bases from V and 0 bases from J, with 9 bases between. This CDR3 region has 15 residues. CDR1 and CDR2 (germline): KGHSH, LQKENI.